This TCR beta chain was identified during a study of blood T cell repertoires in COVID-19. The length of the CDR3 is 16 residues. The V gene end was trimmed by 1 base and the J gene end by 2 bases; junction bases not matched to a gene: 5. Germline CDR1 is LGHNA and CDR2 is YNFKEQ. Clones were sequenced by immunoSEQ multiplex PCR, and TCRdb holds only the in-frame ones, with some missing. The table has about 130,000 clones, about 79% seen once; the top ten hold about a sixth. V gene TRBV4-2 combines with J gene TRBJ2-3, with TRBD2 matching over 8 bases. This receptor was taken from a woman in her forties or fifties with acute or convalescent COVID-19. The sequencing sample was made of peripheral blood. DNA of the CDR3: TGTGCCAGCAGCCAAGTGGGCGGGGGGATCACAGATACGCAGTATTTT. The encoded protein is CASSQVGGGITDTQYF.